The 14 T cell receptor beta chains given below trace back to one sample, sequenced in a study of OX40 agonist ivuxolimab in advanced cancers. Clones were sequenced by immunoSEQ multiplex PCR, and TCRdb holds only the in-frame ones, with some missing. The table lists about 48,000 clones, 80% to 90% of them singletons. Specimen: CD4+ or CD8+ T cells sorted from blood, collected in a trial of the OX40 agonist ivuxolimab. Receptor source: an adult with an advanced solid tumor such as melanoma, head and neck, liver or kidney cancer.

In DNA form, the CDR3 reads TGTGCCAGCAGCTTATCACAGGGTGGGGATACGCAGTATTTT. Its translation is CASSLSQGGDTQYF. V and J are TRBV5-6 and TRBJ2-3, with a possible D match to TRBD1 (6 bases). Germline loops: CDR1 SGHDT, CDR2 YYEEEE. The CDR3 has 14 residues. The V gene lost 2 bases and the J gene lost 6 bases, with 13 bases spanning the gap.

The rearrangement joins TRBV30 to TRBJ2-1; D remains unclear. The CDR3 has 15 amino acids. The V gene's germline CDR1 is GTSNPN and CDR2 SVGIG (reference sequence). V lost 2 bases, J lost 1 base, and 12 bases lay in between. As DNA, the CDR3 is TGTGCCTGGAGTTCCGATCCCGGTTCCTACAATGAGCAGTTCTTC. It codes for CAWSSDPGSYNEQFF.

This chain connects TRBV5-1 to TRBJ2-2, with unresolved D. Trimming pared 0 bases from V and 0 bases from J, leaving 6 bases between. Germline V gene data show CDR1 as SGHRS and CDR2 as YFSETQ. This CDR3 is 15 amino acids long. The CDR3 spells CASSLGLTNTGELFF. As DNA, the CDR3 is TGCGCCAGCAGCTTGGGACTTACGAACACCGGGGAGCTGTTTTTT.

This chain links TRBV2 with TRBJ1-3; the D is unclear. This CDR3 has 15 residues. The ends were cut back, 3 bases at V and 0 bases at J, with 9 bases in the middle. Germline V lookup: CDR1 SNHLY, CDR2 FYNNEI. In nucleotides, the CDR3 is TGTGCCAGCAGTGAGGAGGGCTACTCTGGAAACACCATATATTTT. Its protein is CASSEEGYSGNTIYF.

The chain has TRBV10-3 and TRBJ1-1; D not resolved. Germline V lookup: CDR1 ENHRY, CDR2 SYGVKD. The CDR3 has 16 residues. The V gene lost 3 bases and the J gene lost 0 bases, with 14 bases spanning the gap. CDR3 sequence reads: CAISERDIIMNTEAFF. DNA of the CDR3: TGTGCCATCAGTGAAAGGGATATTATTATGAACACTGAAGCTTTCTTT.

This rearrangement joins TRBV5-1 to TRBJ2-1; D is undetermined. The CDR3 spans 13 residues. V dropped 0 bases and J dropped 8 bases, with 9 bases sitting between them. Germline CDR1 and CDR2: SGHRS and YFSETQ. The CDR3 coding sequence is TGCGCCAGCAGCTTGGGAGGTCGGGATGAGCAGTTCTTC. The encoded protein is CASSLGGRDEQFF.

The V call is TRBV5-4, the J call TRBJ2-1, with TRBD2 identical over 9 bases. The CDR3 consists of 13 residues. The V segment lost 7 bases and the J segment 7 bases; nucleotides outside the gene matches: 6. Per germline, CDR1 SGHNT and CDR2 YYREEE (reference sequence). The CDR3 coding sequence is TGTGCCAGCGTTCCAGCGGGAGGAAATGAGCAGTTCTTC. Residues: CASVPAGGNEQFF. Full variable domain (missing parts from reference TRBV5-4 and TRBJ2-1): ETGVTQSPTHLIKTRGQQVTLRCSSQSGHNTVSWYQQALGQGPQFIFQYYREEENGRGNFPPRFSGLQFPNYSSELNVNALELDDSALYLCASVPAGGNEQFFGPGTRLTVL.

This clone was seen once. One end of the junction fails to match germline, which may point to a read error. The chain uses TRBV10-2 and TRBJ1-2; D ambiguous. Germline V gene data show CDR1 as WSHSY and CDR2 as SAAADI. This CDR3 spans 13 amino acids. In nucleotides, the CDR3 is TGCGCCAGCACTGAGGGCCCTAACTATGGCTACACCTTC. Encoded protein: CASTEGPNYGYTF.

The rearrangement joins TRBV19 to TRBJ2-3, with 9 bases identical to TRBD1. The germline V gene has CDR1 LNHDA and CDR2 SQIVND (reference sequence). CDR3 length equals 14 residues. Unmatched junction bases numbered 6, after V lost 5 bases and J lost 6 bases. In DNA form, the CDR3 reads TGTGCCAGTAGTCTGCGGACAGGGGAGGATACGCAGTATTTT. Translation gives CASSLRTGEDTQYF.

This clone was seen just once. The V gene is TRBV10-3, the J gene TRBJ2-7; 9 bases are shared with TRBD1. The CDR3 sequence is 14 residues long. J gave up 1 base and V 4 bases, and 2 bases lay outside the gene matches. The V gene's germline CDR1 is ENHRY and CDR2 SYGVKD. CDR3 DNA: TGTGCCATCAGTGGACAGGGGGGATCCTACGAGCAGTACTTC. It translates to CAISGQGGSYEQYF.

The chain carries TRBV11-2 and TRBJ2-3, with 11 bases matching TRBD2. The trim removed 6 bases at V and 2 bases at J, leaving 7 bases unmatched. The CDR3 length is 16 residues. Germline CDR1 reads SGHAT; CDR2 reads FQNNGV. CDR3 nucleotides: TGTGCCAGCAGATTTAGCGGGAGGGGAAACACAGATACGCAGTATTTT. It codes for CASRFSGRGNTDTQYF.

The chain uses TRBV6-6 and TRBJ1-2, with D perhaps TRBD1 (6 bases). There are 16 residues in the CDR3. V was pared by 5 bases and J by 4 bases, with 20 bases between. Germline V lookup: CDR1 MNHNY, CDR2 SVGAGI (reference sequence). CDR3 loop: CASSTGTSHSSYGYTF. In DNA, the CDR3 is TGTGCCAGCAGTACGGGGACATCTCATAGTAGCTATGGCTACACCTTC.

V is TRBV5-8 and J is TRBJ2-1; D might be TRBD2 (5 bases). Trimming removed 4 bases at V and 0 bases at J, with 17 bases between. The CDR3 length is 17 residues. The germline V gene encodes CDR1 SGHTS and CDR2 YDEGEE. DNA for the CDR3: TGTGCCAGCAGCCTACGGGGTAGCGCCATCTCCTACAATGAGCAGTTCTTC. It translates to CASSLRGSAISYNEQFF.

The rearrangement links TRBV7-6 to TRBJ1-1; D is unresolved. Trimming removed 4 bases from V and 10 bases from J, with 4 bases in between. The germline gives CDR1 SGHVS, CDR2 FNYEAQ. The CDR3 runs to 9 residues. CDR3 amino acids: CASSSGAFF. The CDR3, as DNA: TGTGCCAGCAGCTCCGGAGCTTTCTTT.